This record concerns one T cell receptor (beta chain) sequence. What it recognizes is unknown. Tagging with unique molecular identifiers was a feature of the TCR beta cDNA libraries. The T cell input of roughly 0.9 to 11 million gave about 470,000 cDNA molecules. Each CDR3 protein gets one entry after TCRdb re-called the PCR reads with MiXCR. The repertoire has 700,000 to 800,000 distinct CDR3 sequences, roughly 29% of them found once; the top ten carry roughly 0.54%. The source of the sample is a study of post-analysis software for immune sequencing data. Study as a whole: Patients had relapsing-remitting, secondary progressive or progressive-relapsing multiple sclerosis; some lacked subtype. Study-wide findings and caveats: Patients with multiple sclerosis recorded significantly lower normalized Chao1 diversity than controls, the study found. Roughly 5 TRBV segments, TRBV5-6, TRBV5-1 and TRBV20-1 among them, were found more frequent in patients than controls.

The V end was cut by 6 bases, the J end by 3 bases, with 9 bases between. Per the germline V gene, CDR1 is SNHLY and CDR2 is FYNNEI. The CDR3 is 12 residues long. J is TRBJ2-7 and V is TRBV2; D unresolved. Material: blood. This clonotype originated in a girl aged 10 to 17 with multiple sclerosis. CDR3 bases: TGTGCCAGCAGAGCCGAACTCTACGAGCAGTACTTC. Protein product: CASRAELYEQYF.